Listed here is a single TCR beta chain. These data are taken from a study of OX40 agonist ivuxolimab in advanced cancers. CDR1 and CDR2 from the germline V gene are MGHRA and YSYEKL. The CDR3 loop spans 14 amino acids. The V end was cut by 3 bases, the J end by 5 bases, with 11 bases between. The data were produced by immunoSEQ multiplex PCR, yet TCRdb's version contains in-frame clones alone and is incomplete. The sample lists over 3,000 clones, more than 70% occurring once. The timepoints at which blood was sampled were baseline, cycle 4 day 1, and cycle 7 day 1. The source material was CD4+ or CD8+ T cells sorted from blood, sampled in a trial of the OX40 agonist ivuxolimab. The V call is TRBV4-1, the J call TRBJ2-1, with D possibly matching TRBD2 (5 bases). This clonotype originated in an adult with an advanced solid tumor such as melanoma, head and neck, liver or kidney cancer. CDR3 residues: CASSHLDLDNEQFF. The DNA for the CDR3 is TGCGCCAGCAGCCACCTGGACTTAGACAATGAGCAGTTCTTC.